A single sample is the source of the 26 T cell receptor beta chains below, sequenced in a study of beta chain features in type 1 diabetes. Antigens of these TCRs are unknown. Findings of the study overall: Moderately but significantly shorter TCRB CDR3s were found in Type 1 diabetes patients in all four CD4+ subsets.

Expressed TCRB transcripts were sequenced because the entire RNA isolate underwent reverse transcription. The method was immunoSEQ multiplex PCR; TCRdb's version includes in-frame clones alone and lacks a portion of them. The data show about 180,000 clones, about 7.8% seen once. The sequenced sample was central memory CD4+ T cells from blood. Every receptor here comes from a woman aged 35 to 49 with type 1 diabetes.

This clone was observed a few times. Other DNA sequences in this specimen translate into the identical CDR3. The chain joins TRBV28 to TRBJ1-2; D gene ambiguous. With 6 bases removed from V and 5 bases from J, the gap between germline ends came to 7 bases. The CDR3 is 11 amino acids. Germline loops: CDR1 MDHEN, CDR2 SYDVKM. The CDR3 sequence: CASRTEYGYTF. The CDR3 nucleotides read TGTGCCAGCAGGACGGAGTATGGCTACACCTTC.

This clone has a handful of counts. The chain couples TRBV5-1 to TRBJ2-2; 7 bases match TRBD1. Germline loops: CDR1 SGHRS, CDR2 YFSETQ. CDR3 length: 15 amino acids. V trimming: 0 bases; J trimming: 3 bases; junction bases outside the gene matches: 2. The DNA of the CDR3 is TGCGCCAGCAGCTTGGAGACAGGGCACACCGGGGAGCTGTTTTTT. This codes for CASSLETGHTGELFF. The full variable domain, with the rest looked up from reference TRBV5-1 and TRBJ2-2, is KAGVTQTPRYLIKTRGQQVTLSCSPISGHRSVSWYQQTPGQGLQFLFEYFSETQRNKGNFPGRFSGRQFSNSRSEMNVSTLELGDSALYLCASSLETGHTGELFFGEGSRLTVL.

This clone appeared a few times. The chain recombines TRBV28 with TRBJ2-7; 12 positions match TRBD2. With V trimmed by 9 bases and J by 4 bases, 10 bases remained unmatched. From germline, CDR1 is MDHEN and CDR2 SYDVKM. The CDR3 spans 15 residues. The DNA of the CDR3 is TGTGCCAGTAACTACGGACTAGCGGGGACATACGAGCAGTACTTC. Protein product: CASNYGLAGTYEQYF.

The chain employs TRBV7-2 and TRBJ2-7; 9 positions agree with TRBD2. V lost 6 bases and J lost 3; bases outside the gene matches: 6. Germline-derived CDR1 and CDR2 are SGHTA and FQGNSA. The CDR3 spans 14 residues. In nucleotides, the CDR3 is TGTGCCAGCAGGACTAGCGGTCTCGTCTACGAGCAGTACTTC. This encodes CASRTSGLVYEQYF.

This clone has a handful of counts. The chain employs TRBV9 and TRBJ2-1; D not resolved. This CDR3 is built from 14 residues. V was cut by 7 bases and J by 1 base, with 12 bases left in between. Germline CDR1 SGDLS, CDR2 YYNGEE. The CDR3 DNA reads as TGTGCCAGCGGCGGTGGAGAGTCCTACAATGAGCAGTTCTTC. The encoded protein is CASGGGESYNEQFF.

The chain couples TRBV7-3 to TRBJ1-1; a weak D match, TRBD1 (6 bases). The CDR3 runs to 13 residues. Per the germline V gene, CDR1 is SGHTA and CDR2 is FQGTGA. The V gene lost 5 bases and the J gene lost 5 bases, with 12 bases spanning the gap. The CDR3 coding sequence is TGTGCCAGCAGCAGGGACATGGGGACTGAAGCTTTCTTT. Translated, it gives CASSRDMGTEAFF. Supplemented by reference TRBV7-3 and TRBJ1-1, the full variable domain reads GAGVSQTPSNKVTEKGKYVELRCDPISGHTALYWYRQSLGQGPEFLIYFQGTGAADDSGLPNDRFFAVRPEGSVSTLKIQRTERGDSAVYLCASSRDMGTEAFFGQGTRLTVV.

This chain connects TRBV14 to TRBJ2-1; 9 bases line up with TRBD2. Germline CDR1 reads SGHDN; CDR2 reads FVKESK. The CDR3 consists of 13 residues. J lost 8 bases, V lost 4 bases, and 3 bases had no gene match. The CDR3, as DNA: TGTGCCAGCAGCCTAGCGGGAGTCCATGAGCAGTTCTTC. Protein product: CASSLAGVHEQFF.

This clone was picked up a small number of times. The chain combines TRBV29-1 with TRBJ2-2; a possible D gene is TRBD2 (6 bases). The germline V gene encodes CDR1 SQVTM and CDR2 ANQGSEA. Trimming took off 4 bases at V and 3 bases at J, with 12 bases between the two ends. The CDR3 is 14 residues long. The CDR3 DNA reads TGCAGCGTTGCGCGGGGAGAGGACACCGGGGAGCTGTTTTTT. It is translated as CSVARGEDTGELFF.

This clone was detected only a few times. The V call is TRBV5-1, the J call TRBJ2-1; TRBD2 matches 10 bases. Trimming took 0 bases from V and 10 from J; bases not matched to a gene: 10. The CDR3 contains 16 residues. Germline lookup yields CDR1 SGHRS and CDR2 YFSETQ. CDR3 DNA: TGCGCCAGCAGCTTGGTCCCAGCGGGAGGGCCAGGGGAGCAGTTCTTC. Amino acids: CASSLVPAGGPGEQFF.

V and J are TRBV4-2 and TRBJ2-3; 7 positions agree with TRBD1. There are 13 residues in the CDR3. The V segment lost 4 bases and the J segment 7 bases; nucleotides outside the gene matches: 5. Per germline, CDR1 LGHNA and CDR2 YNFKEQ. This CDR3 reads CASSPQGSNTQYF. CDR3 DNA sequence: TGTGCCAGCAGCCCACAGGGGTCAAATACGCAGTATTTT.

Only a few counts were recorded for this clone. This sequence joins TRBV19 and TRBJ2-3, with TRBD2 identical over 12 bases. V dropped 7 bases and J dropped 4; count of bases not matched to a gene: 6. CDR1 LNHDA and CDR2 SQIVND come from the germline V gene (reference sequence). This CDR3 has 15 residues. The CDR3 sequence is CASTASGRGPDTQYF. The DNA for the CDR3 is TGTGCCAGTACCGCTAGCGGGAGGGGACCAGATACGCAGTATTTT. The full variable domain, in which reference TRBV19 and TRBJ2-3 provide the parts outside the CDR3, is DGGITQSPKYLFRKEGQNVTLSCEQNLNHDAMYWYRQDPGQGLRLIYYSQIVNDFQKGDIAEGYSVSREKKESFPLTVTSAQKNPTAFYLCASTASGRGPDTQYFGPGTRLTVL.

CDR3 DNA sequence: TGTGCCAGCAGCTTAGTCTATACAGATACGCAGTATTTT. Its protein product is CASSLVYTDTQYF. The V gene is TRBV7-2, the J gene TRBJ2-3; no clear D gene. Trimming removed 1 base at V and 3 bases at J, with 5 bases between. The germline V gene has CDR1 SGHTA and CDR2 FQGNSA. The CDR3 has 13 amino acids.

This clone was observed a few times. The V call is TRBV4-2, the J call TRBJ1-1; 7 bases map to TRBD1. The germline V gene has CDR1 LGHNA and CDR2 YNFKEQ. The ends lost 5 bases at V and 7 bases at J; junction bases unmatched: 4. The CDR3 sequence is 12 residues long. This CDR3 is CASSKRQGEAFF. The CDR3, as DNA: TGTGCCAGCAGCAAAAGACAGGGTGAAGCTTTCTTT.

This clone was observed a handful of times. The V and J genes are TRBV9 and TRBJ2-5; D ambiguous. Trimming removed 0 bases at V and 5 bases at J, with 8 bases between. The CDR3 runs to 13 residues. Germline CDR1 SGDLS, CDR2 YYNGEE. CDR3 amino acids: CASSVAPGETQYF. The CDR3 DNA sequence: TGTGCCAGCAGCGTAGCCCCTGGCGAGACCCAGTACTTC.

This chain uses TRBV7-2 with TRBJ1-1; D not certain. Looked up from germline, CDR1 is SGHTA and CDR2 is FQGNSA. This CDR3 has 15 residues. V lost 1 base to trimming and J lost 6 bases, with 15 bases between them. Here the CDR3 reads CASSLGLGGSPEAFF. For the CDR3, the DNA is TGTGCCAGCAGCTTAGGGTTAGGAGGTAGTCCTGAAGCTTTCTTT.

On this clone itself: Other nucleotide sequences from this sample produce the same CDR3. The chain joins TRBV30 to TRBJ1-5, with a weak D call TRBD1 (5 bases). The germline V gene has CDR1 GTSNPN and CDR2 SVGIG (reference sequence). The length of the CDR3 is 13 residues. The V gene lost 5 bases and the J gene lost 4 bases, with 12 bases spanning the gap. The CDR3 is CAWAGEGNQPQHF. The CDR3 DNA is TGTGCCTGGGCCGGGGAGGGGAATCAGCCCCAGCATTTT.

This clone was detected only a few times. The V and J genes are TRBV4-2 and TRBJ2-1; possibly TRBD1 for D (6 bases). Germline V gives CDR1 LGHNA, CDR2 YNFKEQ. V lost 1 base, J lost 0 bases, and 7 bases lay in between. The CDR3 has 15 residues. CDR3 nucleotide sequence: TGTGCCAGCAGCCAAGTGGGACACTCCTACAATGAGCAGTTCTTC. This gives the protein CASSQVGHSYNEQFF.

This clone was seen at least ten times. The rearrangement uses TRBV13 and TRBJ1-6; D is undetermined. Trimming left V 6 bases short and J 6 bases short, with 9 bases between. The germline V gene has CDR1 PRHDT and CDR2 FYEKMQ (reference sequence). The CDR3 is made up of 13 amino acids. The CDR3 nucleotides read TGTGCCAGCAGTAAAAGCCTTAATTCACCCCTCCACTTT. Translating gives CASSKSLNSPLHF. Together with reference TRBV13 and TRBJ1-6, the CDR3 gives the full variable domain: AAGVIQSPRHLIKEKRETATLKCYPIPRHDTVYWYQQGPGQDPQFLISFYEKMQSDKGSIPDRFSAQQFSDYHSELNMSSLELGDSALYFCASSKSLNSPLHFGNGTRLTVT.

This chain joins TRBV30 and TRBJ1-2; D possibly corresponds to TRBD1 (5 bases). V was cut by 2 bases and J by 7 bases, with 17 bases left in between. This CDR3 spans 14 amino acids. Germline values: CDR1 GTSNPN, CDR2 SVGIG (reference sequence). CDR3: CAWSPPTGVSGYTF. The CDR3 DNA reads TGTGCCTGGAGTCCCCCGACGGGGGTTTCTGGCTACACCTTC.

This clone was detected a few times. The J gene is TRBJ1-4, the V gene TRBV7-9, with a weak D call TRBD1 (6 bases). The germline V gene encodes CDR1 SEHNR and CDR2 FQNEAQ (reference sequence). Trimming took 3 bases from V and 8 from J, leaving 16 bases between them. The CDR3 has 15 amino acids. The CDR3 nucleotides read TGTGCCAGCAGCTTGGGTCAAGGGGGTTGGGAAAAACTGTTTTTT. Encoded protein: CASSLGQGGWEKLFF.

The rearrangement links TRBV29-1 to TRBJ1-4; 9 bases line up with TRBD1. Per germline, CDR1 SQVTM and CDR2 ANQGSEA. The CDR3 runs 17 residues. Unmatched junction bases numbered 12, after V lost 3 bases and J lost 4 bases. The CDR3 nucleotides are TGCAGCGTTGAGCCAAGGGACAGGGCGCAGGGTAATGAAAAACTGTTTTTT. Translation gives CSVEPRDRAQGNEKLFF.

The V gene is TRBV10-3, the J gene TRBJ1-4; TRBD1 might be the D (6 bases). The V and J ends lost 5 bases and 5 bases respectively, with 15 bases between them. The CDR3 has 15 residues. CDR1 and CDR2 (germline): ENHRY, SYGVKD. The CDR3 region is CAISQGGQLNEKLFF. In nucleotides, the CDR3 is TGTGCCATCAGTCAAGGCGGACAGCTAAATGAAAAACTGTTTTTT.

This clone came up a few times. This sequence joins TRBV5-8 and TRBJ2-7; a weak D match, TRBD1 (5 bases). The germline V and J ends were trimmed by 4 bases and 3 bases, with 20 bases remaining between them. This CDR3 is 16 amino acids long. The germline gives CDR1 SGHTS, CDR2 YDEGEE. This CDR3 is CASSQDSQAILYEQYF. CDR3 bases: TGTGCCAGCAGCCAAGATTCACAGGCCATTCTCTACGAGCAGTACTTC.

In DNA form, the CDR3 reads TGTGCCAGCAGCCCAGGGACACCACCTGAAGCTTTCTTT. It translates to CASSPGTPPEAFF. The J gene is TRBJ1-1, the V gene TRBV9, with D tentatively TRBD1 (6 bases). V shed 4 bases and J shed 6 bases, with 13 bases lying between them. CDR1 and CDR2 (germline): SGDLS, YYNGEE. The CDR3 has 13 amino acids.

This clone was detected a few times. V and J are TRBV11-2 and TRBJ2-7, with 11 bases aligning to TRBD2. V dropped 3 bases and J dropped 5; count of bases not matched to a gene: 6. The CDR3 sequence is 15 residues long. Germline CDR1 is SGHAT and CDR2 is FQNNGV. The CDR3 nucleotides are TGTGCCAGCAGCTTCCATAGCGGGAGGGCCGACGAGCAGTACTTC. Its protein is CASSFHSGRADEQYF.

This clone was counted a few times. This chain connects TRBV2 to TRBJ1-2; D might be TRBD1 (6 bases). V dropped 10 bases and J dropped 7 bases, with 19 bases sitting between them. This CDR3 has 13 residues. Germline assignment: CDR1 SNHLY and CDR2 FYNNEI. The chain's CDR3 is CATKGVQVTGYTF. CDR3 bases: TGTGCCACCAAGGGGGTACAGGTTACTGGCTACACCTTC. The full variable domain, with the rest looked up from reference TRBV2 and TRBJ1-2, is EPEVTQTPSHQVTQMGQEVILRCVPISNHLYFYWYRQILGQKVEFLVSFYNNEISEKSEIFDDQFSVERPDGSNFTLKIRSTKLEDSAMYFCATKGVQVTGYTFGSGTRLTVV.